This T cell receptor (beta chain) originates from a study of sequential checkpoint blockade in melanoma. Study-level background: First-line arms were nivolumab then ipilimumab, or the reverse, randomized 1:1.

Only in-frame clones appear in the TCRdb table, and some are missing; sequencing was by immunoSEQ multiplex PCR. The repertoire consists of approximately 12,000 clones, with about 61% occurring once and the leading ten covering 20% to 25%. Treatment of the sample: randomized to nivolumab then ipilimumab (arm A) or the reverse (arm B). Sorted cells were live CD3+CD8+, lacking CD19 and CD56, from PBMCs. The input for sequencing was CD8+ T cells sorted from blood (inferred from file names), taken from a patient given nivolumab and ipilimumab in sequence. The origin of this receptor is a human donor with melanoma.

CDR3 loop: CASSLGQGFRTEAFF. The CDR3 DNA follows: TGTGCCAGCAGTTTAGGCCAGGGGTTTCGGACTGAAGCTTTCTTT. The rearrangement joins TRBV28 to TRBJ1-1; maybe TRBD1 (6 bases). There are 15 residues in the CDR3. The germline gives CDR1 MDHEN, CDR2 SYDVKM. The V end was cut by 2 bases, the J end by 5 bases, with 15 bases between.